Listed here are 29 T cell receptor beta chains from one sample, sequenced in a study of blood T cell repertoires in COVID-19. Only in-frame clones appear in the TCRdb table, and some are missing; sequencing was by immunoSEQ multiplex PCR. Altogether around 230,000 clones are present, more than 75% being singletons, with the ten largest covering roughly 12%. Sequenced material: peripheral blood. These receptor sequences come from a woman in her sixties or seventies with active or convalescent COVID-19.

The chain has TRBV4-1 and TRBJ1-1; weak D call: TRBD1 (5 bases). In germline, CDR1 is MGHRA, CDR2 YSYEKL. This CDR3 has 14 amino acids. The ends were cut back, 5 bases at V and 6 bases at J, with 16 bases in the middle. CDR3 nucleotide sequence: TGCGCCAGCAGCGAAGGGTGGGGCGGCGCTGAAGCTTTCTTT. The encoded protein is CASSEGWGGAEAFF.

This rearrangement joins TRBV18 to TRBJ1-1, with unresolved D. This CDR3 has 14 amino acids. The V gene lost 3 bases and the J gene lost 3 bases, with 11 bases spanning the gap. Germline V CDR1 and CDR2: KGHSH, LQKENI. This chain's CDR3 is CASSPGVTDTEAFF. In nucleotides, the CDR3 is TGTGCCAGCTCACCCGGAGTTACGGACACTGAAGCTTTCTTT.

For the CDR3, the DNA is TGTGCCAGCAGCCAAGACACAGGTTTCTATAATTCACCCCTCCACTTT. Its translation: CASSQDTGFYNSPLHF. This sequence joins TRBV3-1 (or the pseudogene TRBV3-2) and TRBJ1-6; the D gene is possibly TRBD1 (5 bases). The V gene lost 0 bases and the J gene lost 3 bases, with 9 bases spanning the gap. The CDR3 contains 16 residues. Germline CDR1 and CDR2: LGHDT and YNNKEL (reference sequence).

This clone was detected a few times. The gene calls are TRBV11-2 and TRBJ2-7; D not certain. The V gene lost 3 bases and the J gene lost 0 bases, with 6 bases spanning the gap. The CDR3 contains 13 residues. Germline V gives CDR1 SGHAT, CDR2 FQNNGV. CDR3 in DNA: TGTGCCAGCAGCTTGGTGAGCTCCTACGAGCAGTACTTC. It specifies CASSLVSSYEQYF.

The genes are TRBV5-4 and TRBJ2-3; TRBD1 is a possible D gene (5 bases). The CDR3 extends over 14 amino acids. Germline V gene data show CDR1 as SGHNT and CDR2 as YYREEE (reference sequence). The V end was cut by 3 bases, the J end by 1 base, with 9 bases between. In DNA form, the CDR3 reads TGTGCCAGCAGCTCCAAAGGGGGCACAGATACGCAGTATTTT. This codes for CASSSKGGTDTQYF. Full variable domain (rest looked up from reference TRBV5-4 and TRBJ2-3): ETGVTQSPTHLIKTRGQQVTLRCSSQSGHNTVSWYQQALGQGPQFIFQYYREEENGRGNFPPRFSGLQFPNYSSELNVNALELDDSALYLCASSSKGGTDTQYFGPGTRLTVL.

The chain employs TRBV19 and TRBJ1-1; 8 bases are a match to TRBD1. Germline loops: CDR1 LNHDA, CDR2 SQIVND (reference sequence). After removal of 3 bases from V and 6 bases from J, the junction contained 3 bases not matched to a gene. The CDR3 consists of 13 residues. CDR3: CASSIQDRAEAFF. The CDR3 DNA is TGTGCCAGTAGTATCCAGGACAGGGCTGAAGCTTTCTTT.

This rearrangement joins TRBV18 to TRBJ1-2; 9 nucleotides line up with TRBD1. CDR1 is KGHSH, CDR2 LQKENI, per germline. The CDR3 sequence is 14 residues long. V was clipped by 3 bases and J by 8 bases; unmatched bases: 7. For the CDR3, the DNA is TGTGCCAGCTCACCGGACACGGACAGGGGAGGCTACACCTTC. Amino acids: CASSPDTDRGGYTF.

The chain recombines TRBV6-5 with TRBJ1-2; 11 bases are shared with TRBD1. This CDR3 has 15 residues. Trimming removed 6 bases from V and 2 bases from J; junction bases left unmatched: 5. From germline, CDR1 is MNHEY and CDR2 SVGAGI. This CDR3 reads CASRDRGRVNYGYTF. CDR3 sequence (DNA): TGTGCCAGCAGGGACAGGGGGCGAGTAAACTATGGCTACACCTTC.

The CDR3 DNA follows: TGTGCCAGCAGTGAAGGGGGGGGCCTGCGGGAGACCCAGTACTTC. It yields the protein CASSEGGGLRETQYF. The genes are TRBV2 and TRBJ2-5, with a possible D match to TRBD2 (7 bases). Between the trimmed V and J ends, which lost 1 base and 5 bases, there was a span of 14 bases. The CDR3 is 15 residues long. Germline V gene lookup returns CDR1 SNHLY and CDR2 FYNNEI.

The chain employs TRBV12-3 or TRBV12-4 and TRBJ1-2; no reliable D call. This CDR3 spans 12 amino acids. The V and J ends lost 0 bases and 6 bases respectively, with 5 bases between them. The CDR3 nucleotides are TGTGCCAGCAGTTTAGCGTTAAATGGCTACACCTTC. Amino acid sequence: CASSLALNGYTF.

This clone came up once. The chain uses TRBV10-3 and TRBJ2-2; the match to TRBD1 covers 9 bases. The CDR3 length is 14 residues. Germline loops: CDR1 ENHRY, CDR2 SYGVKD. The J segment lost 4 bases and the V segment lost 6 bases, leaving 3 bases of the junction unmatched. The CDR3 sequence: CAIRPGQGTGELFF. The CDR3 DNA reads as TGTGCCATCAGACCGGGACAGGGCACCGGGGAGCTGTTTTTT.

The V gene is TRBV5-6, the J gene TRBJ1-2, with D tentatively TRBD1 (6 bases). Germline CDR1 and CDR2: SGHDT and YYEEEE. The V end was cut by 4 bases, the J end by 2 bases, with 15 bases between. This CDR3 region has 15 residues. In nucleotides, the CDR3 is TGTGCCAGCAGCCTTGTCGGGGGGGCAAACTATGGCTACACCTTC. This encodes CASSLVGGANYGYTF. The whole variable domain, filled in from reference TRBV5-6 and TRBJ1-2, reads DAGVTQSPTHLIKTRGQQVTLRCSPKSGHDTVSWYQQALGQGPQFIFQYYEEEERQRGNFPDRFSGHQFPNYSSELNVNALLLGDSALYLCASSLVGGANYGYTFGSGTRLTVV.

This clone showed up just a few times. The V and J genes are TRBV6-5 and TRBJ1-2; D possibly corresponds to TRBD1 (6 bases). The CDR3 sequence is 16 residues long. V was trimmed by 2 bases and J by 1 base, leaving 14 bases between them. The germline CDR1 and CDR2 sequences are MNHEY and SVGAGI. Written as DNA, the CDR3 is TGTGCCAGCAGTTACGACAGGAGTCCATTTAACTATGGCTACACCTTC. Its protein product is CASSYDRSPFNYGYTF.

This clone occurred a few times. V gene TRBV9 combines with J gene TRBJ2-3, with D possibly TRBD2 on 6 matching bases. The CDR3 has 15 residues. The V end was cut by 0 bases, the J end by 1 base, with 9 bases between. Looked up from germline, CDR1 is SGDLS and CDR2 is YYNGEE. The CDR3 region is CASSVVRGGTDTQYF. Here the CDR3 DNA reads TGTGCCAGCAGCGTAGTCCGCGGGGGCACAGATACGCAGTATTTT.

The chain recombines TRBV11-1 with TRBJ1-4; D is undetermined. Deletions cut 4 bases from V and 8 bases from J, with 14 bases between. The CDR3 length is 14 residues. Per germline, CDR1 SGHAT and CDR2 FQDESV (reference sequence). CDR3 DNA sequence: TGTGCCAGCAGCTACGATGACTCAAAAGAAAAACTGTTTTTT. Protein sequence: CASSYDDSKEKLFF.

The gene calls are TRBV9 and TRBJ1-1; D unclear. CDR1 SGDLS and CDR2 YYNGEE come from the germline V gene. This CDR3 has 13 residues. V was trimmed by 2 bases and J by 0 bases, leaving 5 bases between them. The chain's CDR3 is CASSVLMNTEAFF. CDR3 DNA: TGTGCCAGCAGCGTCCTTATGAACACTGAAGCTTTCTTT. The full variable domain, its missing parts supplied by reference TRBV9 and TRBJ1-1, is DSGVTQTPKHLITATGQRVTLRCSPRSGDLSVYWYQQSLDQGLQFLIQYYNGEERAKGNILERFSAQQFPDLHSELNLSSLELGDSALYFCASSVLMNTEAFFGQGTRLTVV.

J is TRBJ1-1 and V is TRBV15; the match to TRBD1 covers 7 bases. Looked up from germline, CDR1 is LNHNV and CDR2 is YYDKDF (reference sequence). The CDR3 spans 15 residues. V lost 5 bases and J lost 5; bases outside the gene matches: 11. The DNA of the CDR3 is TGTGCCACCAGCCAAAGGGGGCCCTTGGGGACTGAAGCTTTCTTT. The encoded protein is CATSQRGPLGTEAFF.

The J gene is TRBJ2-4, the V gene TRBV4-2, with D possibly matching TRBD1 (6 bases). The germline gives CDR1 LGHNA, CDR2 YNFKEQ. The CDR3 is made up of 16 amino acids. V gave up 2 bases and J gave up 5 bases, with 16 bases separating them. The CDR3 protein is CASSQKPGQNQNIQYF. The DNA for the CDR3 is TGTGCCAGCAGCCAAAAGCCCGGACAGAACCAAAACATTCAGTACTTC.

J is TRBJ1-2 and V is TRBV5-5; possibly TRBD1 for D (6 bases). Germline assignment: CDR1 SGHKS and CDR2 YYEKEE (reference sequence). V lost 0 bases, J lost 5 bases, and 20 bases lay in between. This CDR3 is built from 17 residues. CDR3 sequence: CASSLALIPGQPYGYTF. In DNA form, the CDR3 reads TGTGCCAGCAGCTTGGCCTTAATTCCAGGACAGCCTTATGGCTACACCTTC.

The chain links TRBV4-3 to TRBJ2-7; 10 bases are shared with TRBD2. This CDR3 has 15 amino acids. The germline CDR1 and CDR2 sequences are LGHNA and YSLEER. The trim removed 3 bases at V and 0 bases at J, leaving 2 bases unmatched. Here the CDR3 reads CASSQERGGSYEQYF. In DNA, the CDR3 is TGCGCCAGCAGCCAGGAGCGGGGGGGCTCCTACGAGCAGTACTTC.

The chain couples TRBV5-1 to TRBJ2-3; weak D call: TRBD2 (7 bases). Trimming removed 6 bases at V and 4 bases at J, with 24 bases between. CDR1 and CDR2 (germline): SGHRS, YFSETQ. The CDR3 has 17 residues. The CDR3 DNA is TGCGCCAGCACCCCGGGTTTGGCGGGGGCACAGTCAGATACGCAGTATTTT. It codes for CASTPGLAGAQSDTQYF.

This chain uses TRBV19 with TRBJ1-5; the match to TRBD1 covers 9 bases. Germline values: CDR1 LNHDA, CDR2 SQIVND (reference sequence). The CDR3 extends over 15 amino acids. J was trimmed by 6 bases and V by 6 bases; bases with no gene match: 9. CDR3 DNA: TGTGCCAGTAGCCAGAGGACAGGGGACGGTCAGCCCCAGCATTTT. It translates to CASSQRTGDGQPQHF.

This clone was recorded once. The CDR3 protein is CASSSTNTDTQYF. The DNA of the CDR3 is TGTGCCAGCAGTTCGACTAACACAGATACGCAGTATTTT. This chain links TRBV12-3 or TRBV12-4 with TRBJ2-3; TRBD2 is a possible D gene (5 bases). V shed 4 bases and J shed 2 bases, with 7 bases lying between them. The CDR3 runs 13 residues.

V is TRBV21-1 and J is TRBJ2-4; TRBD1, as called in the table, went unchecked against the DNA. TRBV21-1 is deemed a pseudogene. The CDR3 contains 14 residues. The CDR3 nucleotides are TGTGCCAGCAGTCGCCGGGACAGAAAAAACATTCAGTACTTC. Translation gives CASSRRDRKNIQYF.

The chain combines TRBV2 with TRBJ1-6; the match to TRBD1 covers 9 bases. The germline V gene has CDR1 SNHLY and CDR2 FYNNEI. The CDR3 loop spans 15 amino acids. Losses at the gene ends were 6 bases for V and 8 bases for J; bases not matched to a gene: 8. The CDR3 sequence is CASRDVRDRDSPLHF. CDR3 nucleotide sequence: TGTGCCAGCAGGGACGTCCGGGACAGGGATTCACCCCTCCACTTT.

DNA of the CDR3: TGTGCCTGGAGCAAAGGGACAGGGGGGCAAGAGACCCAGTACTTC. It encodes CAWSKGTGGQETQYF. This sequence joins TRBV30 and TRBJ2-5; 11 bases align to TRBD1. Germline CDR1 reads GTSNPN; CDR2 reads SVGIG (reference sequence). With 3 bases clipped from V and 2 bases from J, the junction kept 5 bases outside the gene matches. The CDR3 runs to 15 residues.

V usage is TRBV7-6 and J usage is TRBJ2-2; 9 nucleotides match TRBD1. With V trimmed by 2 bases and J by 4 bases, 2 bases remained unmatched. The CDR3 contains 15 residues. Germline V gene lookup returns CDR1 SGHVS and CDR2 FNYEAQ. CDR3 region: CASSLQQGATGELFF. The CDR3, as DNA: TGTGCCAGCAGCTTACAACAGGGGGCCACCGGGGAGCTGTTTTTT.

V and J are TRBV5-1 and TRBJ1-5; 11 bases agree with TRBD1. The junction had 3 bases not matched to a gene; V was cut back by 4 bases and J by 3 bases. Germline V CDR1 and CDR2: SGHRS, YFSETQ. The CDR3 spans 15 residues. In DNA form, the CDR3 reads TGCGCCAGCAGCCAGGGACAGGGGGTCAATCAGCCCCAGCATTTT. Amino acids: CASSQGQGVNQPQHF.

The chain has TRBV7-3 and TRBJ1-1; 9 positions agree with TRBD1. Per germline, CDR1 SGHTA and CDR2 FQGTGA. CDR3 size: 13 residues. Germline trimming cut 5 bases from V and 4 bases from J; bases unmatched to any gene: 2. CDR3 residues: CASSMDRGTEAFF. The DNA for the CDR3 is TGTGCCAGCAGCATGGACAGGGGCACTGAAGCTTTCTTT.